This entry concerns a single T cell receptor beta chain. Per the original methods: Reference gene primer amplification gave nucleated cell count estimates. Sequencing used immunoSEQ multiplex PCR; TCRdb keeps in-frame clones, though not all of them. Clonal size and the V and J genes are those of that table, whereas D and trimming came from the DNA. The data show 55,000 to 65,000 clones, around 90% seen once. CDR3 length: 12 amino acids. V lost 0 bases to trimming and J lost 3 bases, with 2 bases between them. Germline CDR1 and CDR2: MNHEY and SVGEGT. This sample stems from a study of blood T cell repertoires in COVID-19. Study-wide context: The United States, Italy and Spain supplied acute and convalescent COVID-19 samples. Sample material is recorded as cDNA or gDNA derived from T cells, B-cell-depleted T cells, or PBMCs.

This TCR came from a man aged 60 to 69 with acute or convalescent COVID-19. V is TRBV6-2 or TRBV6-3 and J is TRBJ2-5, with unresolved D. Sequencing was carried out using peripheral blood. The CDR3 loop is CASSYSEETQYF. Here the CDR3 DNA reads TGTGCCAGCAGTTACTCCGAAGAGACCCAGTACTTC.